The 20 T cell receptor beta chains listed next were all sequenced from one sample in a study of blood T cell repertoires in COVID-19. The repertoire was sequenced with immunoSEQ multiplex PCR; TCRdb's copy has only in-frame clones and lacks some. Of around 200,000 clones listed, around 79% were seen once; the top ten hold approximately 12%. Sequenced input: peripheral blood. Every receptor here comes from a middle-aged man who had recovered from COVID-19.

The rearrangement joins TRBV7-9 to TRBJ2-1; D call uncertain. Germline-derived CDR1 and CDR2 are SEHNR and FQNEAQ (reference sequence). V shed 1 base and J shed 7 bases, with 11 bases lying between them. The CDR3 has 14 amino acids. Here the CDR3 reads CASSLVLETNEQFF. Written as DNA, the CDR3 is TGTGCCAGCAGCTTAGTTCTAGAAACGAATGAGCAGTTCTTC.

The chain recombines TRBV11-3 with TRBJ1-3, with D perhaps TRBD1 (5 bases). In germline, CDR1 is SGHNT, CDR2 YENEEA. V dropped 2 bases and J dropped 0 bases, with 8 bases sitting between them. This CDR3 has 15 amino acids. The CDR3 DNA sequence: TGTGCCAGCAGCTTAACAGGCCACTCTGGAAACACCATATATTTT. Translating gives CASSLTGHSGNTIYF.

The table lists this clone with a count of one. The rearrangement joins TRBV6-5 to TRBJ2-3; perhaps TRBD2 as D (6 bases). The V end was cut by 3 bases, the J end by 6 bases, with 16 bases between. This CDR3 region has 15 residues. Germline V gives CDR1 MNHEY, CDR2 SVGAGI. CDR3: CASSYSGLNRDTQYF. For the CDR3, the DNA is TGTGCCAGCAGTTATTCGGGACTTAATCGGGATACGCAGTATTTT.

This clone was seen once. The chain uses TRBV28 and TRBJ1-5, with D possibly being TRBD1 (6 bases). Trimming took off 4 bases at V and 4 bases at J, with 11 bases between the two ends. The CDR3 has 14 residues. Germline lookup yields CDR1 MDHEN and CDR2 SYDVKM. This chain's CDR3 is CASSSRTDNQPQHF. CDR3 in DNA: TGTGCCAGCAGTTCAAGGACAGATAATCAGCCCCAGCATTTT.

The chain recombines TRBV2 with TRBJ1-1; 9 positions agree with TRBD1. CDR1 is SNHLY, CDR2 FYNNEI, per germline. Trimming cost V 9 bases and J 1 base; bases outside gene matches: 9. CDR3 length: 15 residues. The CDR3 loop reads CARSQGTGRNTEAFF. DNA of the CDR3: TGTGCCAGGAGTCAGGGGACAGGGAGGAACACTGAAGCTTTCTTT.

The chain combines TRBV21-1 with TRBJ2-3; TRBD2 is taken as the D call from the table, unchecked against the DNA. TRBV21-1 is an annotated pseudogene. This CDR3 has 18 amino acids. The CDR3 DNA reads as TGTGCCAGCAGCAGTTATCGCTTTCCCAGCGGTAGCACAGATACGCAGTATTTT. Protein: CASSSYRFPSGSTDTQYF.

This rearrangement joins TRBV20-1 to TRBJ2-7, with a possible D match to TRBD2 (5 bases). The CDR3 extends over 11 amino acids. Germline V lookup: CDR1 DFQATT, CDR2 SNEGSKA (reference sequence). V was trimmed by 6 bases and J by 3 bases, leaving 9 bases between them. The CDR3 sequence: CSATGSYEQYF. CDR3 nucleotides: TGCAGTGCAACTGGGAGCTACGAGCAGTACTTC.

The V gene is TRBV5-1, the J gene TRBJ2-3; the D gene is possibly TRBD1 (6 bases). V lost 8 bases to trimming and J lost 3 bases, with 16 bases between them. Germline CDR1 is SGHRS and CDR2 is YFSETQ. This CDR3 region has 14 residues. Here the CDR3 reads CASLQGQGTDTQYF. The CDR3 DNA reads TGCGCCAGTCTACAGGGTCAGGGAACAGATACGCAGTATTTT.

The chain employs TRBV10-3 and TRBJ2-3; D perhaps matches TRBD2 (7 bases). CDR1 is ENHRY and CDR2 is SYGVKD in the germline V gene. This CDR3 is 15 amino acids long. Trimming took off 7 bases at V and 0 bases at J, with 14 bases between the two ends. Here the CDR3 DNA reads TGTGCCATCATGGGGGGGGGCGAAAGCACAGATACGCAGTATTTT. It translates to CAIMGGGESTDTQYF.

The CDR3 sequence is CASSARQGRTGELFF. CDR3 nucleotides: TGTGCCAGCAGCGCCAGACAGGGTAGGACCGGGGAGCTGTTTTTT. V and J are TRBV9 and TRBJ2-2; 7 positions match TRBD1. Germline V gene sequence: CDR1 SGDLS, CDR2 YYNGEE. This CDR3 is built from 15 residues. V was clipped by 3 bases and J by 5 bases; unmatched bases: 7.

The chain carries TRBV7-2 and TRBJ1-2; D ambiguous. V dropped 4 bases and J dropped 0 bases, with 12 bases sitting between them. The germline V gene has CDR1 SGHTA and CDR2 FQGNSA. The CDR3 has 15 residues. The chain's CDR3 is CASSSGREANYGYTF. The CDR3 coding sequence is TGTGCCAGCAGCTCCGGACGGGAAGCTAACTATGGCTACACCTTC.

This chain links TRBV7-9 with TRBJ2-3, with D possibly TRBD2 on 5 matching bases. Germline CDR1 SEHNR, CDR2 FQNEAQ (reference sequence). This CDR3 spans 16 amino acids. V lost 1 base and J lost 0, with 11 bases in between. CDR3 region: CASSLDGGPSTDTQYF. The CDR3 nucleotides are TGTGCCAGCAGCTTAGATGGCGGGCCGAGCACAGATACGCAGTATTTT.

J is TRBJ1-3 and V is TRBV4-1; D is uncertain. Trimming cost V 0 bases and J 3 bases, with 12 bases left between them. The CDR3 consists of 16 residues. The germline V gene has CDR1 MGHRA and CDR2 YSYEKL. CDR3 DNA sequence: TGCGCCAGCAGCCAAGAACTGAGTGCTGGTGGAAACACCATATATTTT. Encoded protein: CASSQELSAGGNTIYF.

The rearrangement links TRBV7-2 to TRBJ1-1, with D possibly TRBD1 on 5 matching bases. Germline lookup yields CDR1 SGHTA and CDR2 FQGNSA. The V and J ends lost 4 bases and 4 bases respectively, with 13 bases between them. The CDR3 consists of 14 residues. The CDR3 sequence: CASSSLGGFTEAFF. The DNA for the CDR3 is TGTGCCAGCAGCTCCCTCGGGGGGTTCACTGAAGCTTTCTTT. The entire variable domain, with the rest obtained from reference TRBV7-2 and TRBJ1-1, is as follows: GAGVSQSPSNKVTEKGKDVELRCDPISGHTALYWYRQSLGQGLEFLIYFQGNSAPDKSGLPSDRFSAERTGGSVSTLTIQRTQQEDSAVYLCASSSLGGFTEAFFGQGTRLTVV.

There are a few counts of this clone. The chain combines TRBV7-2 with TRBJ1-1; TRBD1 is a possible D gene (6 bases). Germline CDR1 reads SGHTA; CDR2 reads FQGNSA. This CDR3 has 15 residues. Trimming removed 3 bases at V and 4 bases at J, with 15 bases between. The CDR3 protein is CASSLDTLRGTEAFF. Here the CDR3 DNA reads TGTGCCAGCAGCTTGGATACACTCAGGGGCACTGAAGCTTTCTTT.

This clone was seen more than once but under ten times. The chain is built from TRBV3-1 (or the pseudogene TRBV3-2) and TRBJ2-7; D gene unclear. The V gene lost 5 bases and the J gene lost 3 bases, with 11 bases spanning the gap. Germline V gives CDR1 LGHDT, CDR2 YNNKEL (reference sequence). The CDR3 runs 13 residues. The CDR3 DNA is TGTGCCAGCAGCACTCCCCAATTCTACGAGCAGTACTTC. This gives the protein CASSTPQFYEQYF.

CDR3 amino acids: CASSETTSFAQYF. The CDR3 region has the DNA TGTGCCAGCAGTGAGACGACTAGCTTCGCGCAGTATTTT. The chain uses TRBV2 and TRBJ2-3; TRBD2 matches at 7 bases. Germline V gene data show CDR1 as SNHLY and CDR2 as FYNNEI. The CDR3 is made up of 13 amino acids. J lost 10 bases, V lost 3 bases, and 7 bases had no gene match.

The chain employs TRBV11-3 and TRBJ2-3; D may be TRBD2 (6 bases). V gave up 3 bases and J gave up 1 base, with 14 bases separating them. CDR1 is SGHNT, CDR2 YENEEA, per germline. The CDR3 has 16 amino acids. The chain's CDR3 is CASSFGLPEGTDTQYF. The CDR3 nucleotides read TGTGCCAGCAGCTTCGGACTACCTGAGGGCACAGATACGCAGTATTTT.

V gene TRBV7-2 combines with J gene TRBJ2-2; 10 bases are shared with TRBD2. V was clipped by 4 bases and J by 7 bases; unmatched bases: 18. The CDR3 is made up of 19 amino acids. Germline V gene sequence: CDR1 SGHTA, CDR2 FQGNSA. The CDR3 coding sequence is TGTGCCAGCAGCTCCGGGGCGCCCAGGCTAGCGGGAGTTAGCGGGGAGCTGTTTTTT. It yields the protein CASSSGAPRLAGVSGELFF.

CDR3 amino acids: CASNDRVYEQYF. The CDR3 nucleotides are TGTGCCAGCAACGACAGGGTCTACGAGCAGTACTTC. This chain links TRBV7-9 with TRBJ2-7; 7 positions agree with TRBD1. The CDR3 is 12 residues long. CDR1 is SEHNR and CDR2 is FQNEAQ in the germline V gene (reference sequence). The V segment lost 7 bases and the J segment 3 bases; nucleotides outside the gene matches: 3.